What follows are 8 T cell receptor beta chains derived from one specimen sequenced in a study of blood T cell repertoires in COVID-19. Assay used: immunoSEQ multiplex PCR; TCRdb lists only in-frame clones, some missing. The sample lists 150,000 to 200,000 clones; about 81% were seen once. Sequenced: peripheral blood. These receptors came from a woman in her sixties or seventies with COVID-19, enrolled during active disease.

This clone was detected a few times. J is TRBJ1-3 and V is TRBV27; D is unclear. Trimming removed 3 bases at V and 0 bases at J, with 12 bases between. The CDR3 covers 16 residues. The germline CDR1 and CDR2 sequences are MNHEY and SMNVEV (reference sequence). DNA of the CDR3: TGTGCCAGCAGTTTCCTTGGGCCATCCTCTGGAAACACCATATATTTT. As protein: CASSFLGPSSGNTIYF.

The chain joins TRBV5-1 to TRBJ2-5; 8 bases are a match to TRBD1. V lost 0 bases, J lost 4 bases, and 5 bases stayed unmatched. This CDR3 has 15 amino acids. CDR1 is SGHRS and CDR2 is YFSETQ in the germline V gene. Written as DNA, the CDR3 is TGCGCCAGCAGCTTGGCGCCAGGGGGCACAGAGACCCAGTACTTC. It translates to CASSLAPGGTETQYF.

The DNA for the CDR3 is TGTGCCAGCAGTCTCCAGGGTGTGGAGACCCAGTACTTC. This sequence encodes CASSLQGVETQYF. The rearrangement links TRBV6-5 to TRBJ2-5; TRBD1 might be the D (5 bases). V lost 5 bases and J 5 bases, leaving 12 bases between the germline ends. This CDR3 has 13 amino acids. Germline CDR1 and CDR2: MNHEY and SVGAGI.

The rearrangement uses TRBV5-1 and TRBJ1-2; D ambiguous. V gave up 0 bases and J gave up 2 bases, with 8 bases separating them. Germline V CDR1 and CDR2: SGHRS, YFSETQ. The CDR3 loop spans 14 amino acids. Here the CDR3 reads CASSLAYENYGYTF. The CDR3 DNA sequence: TGCGCCAGCAGCTTGGCTTACGAGAACTATGGCTACACCTTC. The full variable domain, in which reference TRBV5-1 and TRBJ1-2 provide the parts outside the CDR3, is KAGVTQTPRYLIKTRGQQVTLSCSPISGHRSVSWYQQTPGQGLQFLFEYFSETQRNKGNFPGRFSGRQFSNSRSEMNVSTLELGDSALYLCASSLAYENYGYTFGSGTRLTVV.

CDR3 in amino acids: CASSPGPREGYTF. The CDR3 DNA reads TGTGCCAGCAGCCCTGGCCCGAGGGAGGGCTACACCTTC. The chain has TRBV3-1 (or the pseudogene TRBV3-2) and TRBJ1-2; D gene ambiguous. With 4 bases removed from V and 8 bases from J, the gap between germline ends came to 14 bases. From germline, CDR1 is LGHDT and CDR2 YNNKEL (reference sequence). The length of the CDR3 is 13 residues.

This clone came up a few times. J is TRBJ2-7 and V is TRBV6-5; D is unresolved. Deletions cut 7 bases from V and 0 bases from J, with 7 bases between. Germline loops: CDR1 MNHEY, CDR2 SVGAGI. The length of the CDR3 is 12 residues. In nucleotides, the CDR3 is TGTGCCAGCACAGGAAGCTCCTACGAGCAGTACTTC. Translation gives CASTGSSYEQYF.

The chain couples TRBV11-2 to TRBJ2-7, with TRBD1 matching over 7 bases. The CDR3 runs 15 residues. The germline V gene encodes CDR1 SGHAT and CDR2 FQNNGV. Unmatched junction bases numbered 9, after V lost 1 base and J lost 6 bases. CDR3 residues: CASSLGAGGFGEQYF. CDR3 DNA sequence: TGTGCCAGCAGCTTAGGGGCAGGGGGATTTGGCGAGCAGTACTTC.

Notes on this clone: A read error may produce the germline difference seen at one junction end. This chain uses TRBV7-2 with TRBJ2-1; 10 bases line up with TRBD2. CDR3 length: 16 amino acids. Germline-derived CDR1 and CDR2 are SGHTA and FQGNSA. CDR3 coding DNA: TGTGCCAGCAGCTGGAGCGGGAGGGCCTCCCACAATGAGCAGTTCTTC. Translation gives CASSWSGRASHNEQFF.